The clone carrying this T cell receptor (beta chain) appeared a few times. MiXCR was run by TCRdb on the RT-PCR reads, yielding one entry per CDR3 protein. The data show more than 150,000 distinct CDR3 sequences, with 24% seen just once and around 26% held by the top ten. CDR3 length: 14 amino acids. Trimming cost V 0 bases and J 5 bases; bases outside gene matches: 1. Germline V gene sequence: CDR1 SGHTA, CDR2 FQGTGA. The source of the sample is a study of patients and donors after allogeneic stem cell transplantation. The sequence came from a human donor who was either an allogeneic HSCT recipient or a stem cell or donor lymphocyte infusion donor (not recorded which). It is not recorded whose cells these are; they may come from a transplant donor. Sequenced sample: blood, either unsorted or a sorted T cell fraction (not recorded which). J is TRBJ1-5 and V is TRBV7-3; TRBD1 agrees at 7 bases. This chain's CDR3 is CASSLTGGDQPQHF. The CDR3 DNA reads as TGTGCCAGCAGCTTAACAGGGGGCGATCAGCCCCAGCATTTT.